This TCR beta chain comes out of a study of cytomegalovirus exposure and HLA in healthy donors. With 60 Vbeta and 13 Jbeta primers, the PCR was carried out. Here immunoSEQ multiplex PCR was the method, and the copy in TCRdb shows in-frame clones only, minus some. The sample has 120,000 or so clones; over 65% are singletons. Losses at the gene ends were 2 bases for V and 5 bases for J; bases not matched to a gene: 4. Germline-derived CDR1 and CDR2 are LGHNA and YNFKEQ. The CDR3 length is 15 residues. In its sample, this clone was seen a few times. The chain joins TRBV4-2 to TRBJ1-2; TRBD1 aligns across 11 bases. What was sequenced was PBMCs. The receptor comes from a woman aged 40-49 years in good health and CMV-seropositive. CDR3 in DNA: TGTGCCAGCAGCCAATGGACAGGGGGCAATTATGGCTACACCTTC. Translation gives CASSQWTGGNYGYTF.